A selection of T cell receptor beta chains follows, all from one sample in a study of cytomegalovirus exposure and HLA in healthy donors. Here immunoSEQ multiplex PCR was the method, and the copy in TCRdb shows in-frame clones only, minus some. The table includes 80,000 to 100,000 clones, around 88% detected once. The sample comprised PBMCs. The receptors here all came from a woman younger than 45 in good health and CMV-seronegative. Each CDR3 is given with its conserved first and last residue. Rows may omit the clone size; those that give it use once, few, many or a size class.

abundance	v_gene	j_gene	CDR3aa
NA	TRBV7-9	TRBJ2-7	CASSLAASVGEQYF
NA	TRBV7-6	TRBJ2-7	CASSLTISGNYEQYF
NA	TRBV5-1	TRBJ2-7	CASSDTSGSYEQYF
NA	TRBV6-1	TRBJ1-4	CASSENRATNEKLFF
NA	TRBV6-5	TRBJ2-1	CASSSWTSGGSNEQFF
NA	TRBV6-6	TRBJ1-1	CASSPPAAEAFF
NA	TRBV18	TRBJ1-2	CASSPTGLDYGYTF
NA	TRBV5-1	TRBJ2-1	CASSLDSPRSYNEQFF
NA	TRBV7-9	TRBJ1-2	CASSLRQGGDGYTF
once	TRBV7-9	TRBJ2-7	CASSLGFGGQGHYEQYF
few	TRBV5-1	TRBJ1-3	CASSSGGQGNTIYF
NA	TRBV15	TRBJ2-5	CATSRDPRQGARGETQYF
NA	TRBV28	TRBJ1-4	CASLRSRDGEKLFF
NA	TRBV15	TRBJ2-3	CATMGAYSTDTQYF
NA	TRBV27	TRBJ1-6	CASSSRVFNSPLHF
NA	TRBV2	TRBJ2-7	CASSLPGLDRYEQYF
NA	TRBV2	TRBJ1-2	CASSPGQSIYGYTF
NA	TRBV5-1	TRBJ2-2	CATPGVTGELFF